The 25 T cell receptor beta chains in this list originate from one sample, sequenced in a study of cytomegalovirus exposure and HLA in healthy donors. The study ran its PCR with 60 Vbeta and 13 Jbeta primers. Assay used: immunoSEQ multiplex PCR; TCRdb lists only in-frame clones, some missing. The table has more than 70,000 clones, approximately 70% seen once. The specimen was PBMCs. Receptors were obtained from a woman between 45 and 65 years old in good health and CMV-seropositive.

The J gene is TRBJ2-1, the V gene TRBV4-3; TRBD2 matches 11 bases. V shed 0 bases, J shed 3 bases, and the junction held 7 bases outside the gene matches. Germline CDR1 and CDR2: LGHNA and YSLEER. The CDR3 sequence is 18 residues long. The chain's CDR3 is CASSQDPSTSGNYNEQFF. The CDR3 region has the DNA TGCGCCAGCAGCCAAGATCCCTCGACTAGCGGGAACTACAATGAGCAGTTCTTC.

V and J are TRBV10-3 and TRBJ2-1; the D gene is possibly TRBD1 (5 bases). V was trimmed by 2 bases and J by 8 bases, leaving 13 bases between them. The CDR3 runs 14 residues. Germline V CDR1 and CDR2: ENHRY, SYGVKD. The CDR3 protein is CAISEIQGEYEQFF. The DNA of the CDR3 is TGTGCCATCAGTGAGATCCAGGGCGAATATGAGCAGTTCTTC.

The chain carries TRBV6-1 and TRBJ1-1, with TRBD1 as a possible D gene (5 bases). Trimming left V 0 bases short and J 6 bases short, with 17 bases between. Per germline, CDR1 MNHNS and CDR2 SASEGT. The CDR3 totals 16 residues. CDR3 DNA sequence: TGTGCCAGCAGTGAAGCGCTTCAGGGTAGGATCGCTGAAGCTTTCTTT. This encodes CASSEALQGRIAEAFF.

J is TRBJ1-3 and V is TRBV7-6, with D hard to call. CDR3 length: 15 residues. CDR1 SGHVS and CDR2 FNYEAQ come from the germline V gene. V was cut by 1 base and J by 0 bases, with 7 bases left in between. CDR3 amino acids: CASSLGGSSGNTIYF. The CDR3 nucleotides read TGTGCCAGCAGCTTAGGCGGGAGCTCTGGAAACACCATATATTTT. Full variable domain (remainder filled in from reference TRBV7-6 and TRBJ1-3): GAGVSQSPRYKVTKRGQDVALRCDPISGHVSLYWYRQALGQGPEFLTYFNYEAQQDKSGLPNDRFSAERPEGSISTLTIQRTEQRDSAMYRCASSLGGSSGNTIYFGEGSWLTVV.

The chain has TRBV29-1 and TRBJ1-2; 8 bases agree with TRBD1. V lost 4 bases to trimming and J lost 3 bases; unmatched junction nucleotides: 4. The V gene's germline CDR1 is SQVTM and CDR2 ANQGSEA. This CDR3 spans 13 amino acids. CDR3 amino acids: CSVAGGPDYGYTF. For the CDR3, the DNA is TGCAGCGTTGCAGGGGGCCCGGACTATGGCTACACCTTC.

This rearrangement joins TRBV7-9 to TRBJ1-1; weak D call: TRBD1 (6 bases). Trimming shortened V by 4 bases and J by 1 base, and 19 bases separated the two germline ends. CDR3 length: 17 residues. Per the germline V gene, CDR1 is SEHNR and CDR2 is FQNEAQ (reference sequence). Here the CDR3 DNA reads TGTGCCAGCAGCTCTGAACGGCGGGGGGGCGGGAACACTGAAGCTTTCTTT. Protein sequence: CASSSERRGGGNTEAFF.

This chain connects TRBV4-1 to TRBJ1-4; 7 bases are a match to TRBD1. Germline CDR1 and CDR2: MGHRA and YSYEKL. The CDR3 sequence is 14 residues long. V shed 0 bases, J shed 11 bases, and the junction held 6 bases outside the gene matches. The CDR3 reads CASSQDETGWKLFF. The CDR3 nucleotides are TGCGCCAGCAGCCAAGATGAGACAGGGTGGAAACTGTTTTTT.

This clone is a singleton in its sample. The chain employs TRBV6-1 and TRBJ2-2; 8 bases are a match to TRBD2. Germline V CDR1 and CDR2: MNHNS, SASEGT. With V trimmed by 3 bases and J by 6 bases, 6 bases remained unmatched. The CDR3 consists of 15 residues. CDR3 loop: CASSEGAGASGELFF. DNA of the CDR3: TGTGCCAGCAGTGAGGGAGCGGGAGCGTCCGGGGAGCTGTTTTTT.

This clone appeared a single time. V is TRBV7-2 and J is TRBJ2-5; TRBD2 matches at 11 bases. The germline CDR1 and CDR2 sequences are SGHTA and FQGNSA. V lost 3 bases, J lost 4 bases, and 13 bases stayed unmatched. This CDR3 contains 18 residues. The CDR3 DNA follows: TGTGCCAGCAGCTTCCACACGGGGCTAGCGGGGGGCGGAGAGACCCAGTACTTC. It yields the protein CASSFHTGLAGGGETQYF.

This chain joins TRBV5-4 and TRBJ2-3, with TRBD2 identical over 14 bases. Looked up from germline, CDR1 is SGHNT and CDR2 is YYREEE (reference sequence). CDR3 length: 15 residues. V trimming: 4 bases; J trimming: 5 bases; junction bases outside the gene matches: 3. CDR3 DNA sequence: TGTGCCAGCAGCCCGGGACTAGCGGGAGTAGATACGCAGTATTTT. This sequence encodes CASSPGLAGVDTQYF. The full variable domain, with the rest looked up from reference TRBV5-4 and TRBJ2-3, is ETGVTQSPTHLIKTRGQQVTLRCSSQSGHNTVSWYQQALGQGPQFIFQYYREEENGRGNFPPRFSGLQFPNYSSELNVNALELDDSALYLCASSPGLAGVDTQYFGPGTRLTVL.

This chain links TRBV30 with TRBJ1-6, with 7 bases lining up with TRBD1. The CDR3 is 16 residues long. Losses at the gene ends were 2 bases for V and 10 bases for J; bases not matched to a gene: 14. CDR1 GTSNPN and CDR2 SVGIG come from the germline V gene (reference sequence). The CDR3 region is CAWSHRQGWGESPLHF. The CDR3 DNA sequence: TGTGCCTGGAGTCATCGACAGGGTTGGGGGGAATCACCCCTCCACTTT.

This clone was seen a few times. The CDR3, as DNA: TGTGCCAGCAGCTTAGGGACAGGGGGAGAGACCCAGTACTTC. It encodes CASSLGTGGETQYF. The chain carries TRBV13 and TRBJ2-5; TRBD1 agrees at 9 bases. This CDR3 region has 14 residues. The V segment lost 0 bases and the J segment 4 bases; nucleotides outside the gene matches: 0. In germline, CDR1 is PRHDT, CDR2 FYEKMQ (reference sequence).

This clone was observed a handful of times. The V and J genes are TRBV28 and TRBJ1-1; 9 bases match TRBD1. Germline values: CDR1 MDHEN, CDR2 SYDVKM. This CDR3 has 17 amino acids. The V gene end was trimmed by 3 bases and the J gene end by 2 bases; junction bases not matched to a gene: 10. CDR3 sequence (DNA): TGTGCCAGCAGTTTCTTCCGATGGGACAGGGCTAACACTGAAGCTTTCTTT. This codes for CASSFFRWDRANTEAFF. Variable domain in full (rest from reference TRBV28 and TRBJ1-1): DVKVTQSSRYLVKRTGEKVFLECVQDMDHENMFWYRQDPGLGLRLIYFSYDVKMKEKGDIPEGYSVSREKKERFSLILESASTNQTSMYLCASSFFRWDRANTEAFFGQGTRLTVV.

This rearrangement joins TRBV5-1 to TRBJ2-1; 14 positions match TRBD2. CDR1 and CDR2 (germline): SGHRS, YFSETQ. Trimming cost V 7 bases and J 7 bases; bases outside gene matches: 25. This CDR3 has 21 amino acids. Written as DNA, the CDR3 is TGCGCCAGCTGGCACACCCAAACCGGGACTAGCGGGGGTCCTGGTCGTAATGAGCAGTTCTTC. It codes for CASWHTQTGTSGGPGRNEQFF.

V is TRBV7-9 and J is TRBJ2-7, with TRBD1 matching over 8 bases. The CDR3 has 14 amino acids. Germline V gene data show CDR1 as SEHNR and CDR2 as FQNEAQ (reference sequence). Losses at the gene ends were 2 bases for V and 4 bases for J; bases not matched to a gene: 4. The CDR3 nucleotides are TGTGCCAGCAGCTTAAGACAGGGGTCGTACGAGCAGTACTTC. Translating it yields CASSLRQGSYEQYF.

V usage is TRBV5-4 and J usage is TRBJ2-6, with TRBD1 identical over 8 bases. Germline CDR1 reads SGHNT; CDR2 reads YYREEE (reference sequence). This CDR3 spans 16 amino acids. Trimming removed 2 bases from V and 3 bases from J; junction bases left unmatched: 4. The CDR3 nucleotides are TGTGCCAGCAGCTTCCTACAGGGGGGTGGGGCCAACGTCCTGACTTTC. Translation gives CASSFLQGGGANVLTF.

V gene TRBV7-9 combines with J gene TRBJ2-5, with TRBD1 matching 11 bases. The CDR3 spans 18 residues. The V and J ends lost 5 bases and 5 bases, in that order; junction bases with no gene match: 16. Per germline, CDR1 SEHNR and CDR2 FQNEAQ (reference sequence). The CDR3 loop is CASSQRRTGGNKVETQYF. For the CDR3, the DNA is TGTGCCAGCAGCCAGAGGAGGACAGGGGGCAATAAGGTGGAGACCCAGTACTTC. The whole variable domain, filled in from reference TRBV7-9 and TRBJ2-5, reads DTGVSQNPRHKITKRGQNVTFRCDPISEHNRLYWYRQTLGQGPEFLTYFQNEAQLEKSRLLSDRFSAERPKGSFSTLEIQRTEQGDSAMYLCASSQRRTGGNKVETQYFGPGTRLLVL.

The rearrangement uses TRBV11-3 and TRBJ2-1, with D perhaps TRBD2 (5 bases). V was trimmed by 4 bases and J by 12 bases, leaving 16 bases between them. CDR1 SGHNT and CDR2 YENEEA come from the germline V gene. This CDR3 region has 13 residues. The CDR3 DNA sequence: TGTGCCAGCAGCTCAACGCCAGCGGAAAGGCAGTTCTTC. This sequence encodes CASSSTPAERQFF.

DNA of the CDR3: TGTGCCAGCAGCCGAAATAATAACCGGGACAGGGGGGACTCACCCCTCCACTTT. This codes for CASSRNNNRDRGDSPLHF. V is TRBV13 and J is TRBJ1-6; TRBD1 matches 11 bases. V lost 5 bases to trimming and J lost 10 bases; unmatched junction nucleotides: 16. This CDR3 comprises 18 residues. CDR1 PRHDT and CDR2 FYEKMQ come from the germline V gene (reference sequence).

The chain joins TRBV2 to TRBJ1-1; TRBD1 agrees at 7 bases. V lost 5 bases, J lost 4 bases, and 7 bases stayed unmatched. The germline V gene encodes CDR1 SNHLY and CDR2 FYNNEI. The CDR3 consists of 14 residues. CDR3 sequence: CASSPRAGGTEAFF. The CDR3 bases are TGTGCCAGCAGTCCCCGGGCAGGGGGCACTGAAGCTTTCTTT.

The rearrangement uses TRBV28 and TRBJ2-3; 7 positions agree with TRBD1. The CDR3 runs 14 residues. CDR1 and CDR2 from the germline V gene are MDHEN and SYDVKM. V shed 10 bases, J shed 0 bases, and the junction held 7 bases outside the gene matches. The CDR3 DNA reads TGTGCCATCGAAACAGGGGCGAGCACAGATACGCAGTATTTT. It encodes CAIETGASTDTQYF.

This clone was detected only a few times. This rearrangement joins TRBV6-5 to TRBJ2-5; possible D gene TRBD2, 5 bases. V was shortened by 6 bases and J by 3 bases, with 14 bases between the two germline ends. The length of the CDR3 is 14 residues. Germline-derived CDR1 and CDR2 are MNHEY and SVGAGI. The CDR3 DNA sequence: TGTGCCAGCAGATCACACGGGGTGGAAGAGACCCAGTACTTC. It yields the protein CASRSHGVEETQYF.

This chain connects TRBV2 to TRBJ2-2, with unresolved D. The V end lost 5 bases, the J end lost 0 bases, and 13 bases lay between the germline ends. This CDR3 has 16 residues. CDR1 and CDR2 from the germline V gene are SNHLY and FYNNEI. CDR3 loop: CASSFFGRPNTGELFF. The DNA of the CDR3 is TGTGCCAGCAGTTTCTTCGGCAGGCCGAACACCGGGGAGCTGTTTTTT.

This clone came up a few times. The CDR3 nucleotides are TGTGCCAGTAGTGGAAATACAGGGGGCGAGCAGTACTTC. Residues: CASSGNTGGEQYF. V and J are TRBV19 and TRBJ2-5; TRBD1 matches at 8 bases. The J call is doubtful: the DNA matches TRBJ2-7 better. The germline CDR1 and CDR2 sequences are LNHDA and SQIVND (reference sequence). The CDR3 extends over 13 amino acids.

The J gene is TRBJ2-5, the V gene TRBV11-2, with D hard to call. Germline V gives CDR1 SGHAT, CDR2 FQNNGV. The CDR3 runs 12 residues. V lost 5 bases to trimming and J lost 5 bases, with 9 bases between them. CDR3 sequence: CASSPLEETQYF. The CDR3 coding sequence is TGTGCCAGCAGCCCCTTAGAGGAGACCCAGTACTTC.